This T cell receptor beta chain was profiled in a study of Graves' ophthalmopathy and Graves' hyperthyroidism. Broader study findings: Forecasting of ophthalmopathy progression by the model achieved 60% to 71% sensitivity and around 77% specificity. Ophthalmopathy cases were distinguished from stable hyperthyroidism by a 13-signature model, reaching 85% to 90% sensitivity and around 80% specificity. Blood was where most expanded thyroid clonotypes above 0.001 frequency also turned up.

This clonotype was counted between two and nine times. Antigen: not known. Only newly diagnosed hyperthyroidism patients aged 18 to 65, with under 2 months' duration, were enrolled. The authors amplified TCR beta CDR3 regions, and they did so from RNA transcripts for repertoire sequencing. An initial RT-PCR round employing HTBI primers preceded a second-round multiplex PCR. MiXCR, run by TCRdb on the multiplex PCR reads, gives a single entry per CDR3 protein. The repertoire holds 400,000 or so distinct CDR3 sequences, with roughly 15% as singletons. Trimming stripped 4 bases from V and 1 base from J, with 11 bases between. The germline CDR1 and CDR2 sequences are MDHEN and SYDVKM. This CDR3 contains 16 residues.

The material sequenced was peripheral blood. The receptor was derived from an adult woman with stable Graves' hyperthyroidism. The chain uses TRBV28 and TRBJ2-6; possibly TRBD2 for D (6 bases). The CDR3 DNA sequence: TGTGCCAGCAGTTCAGCGGGCTTTTCTGGGGCCAACGTCCTGACTTTC. Amino acid sequence: CASSSAGFSGANVLTF.